This T cell receptor beta chain was sequenced in a study of blood T cells in healthy people across ages. From germline, CDR1 is MNHEY and CDR2 SMNVEV (reference sequence). J gave up 7 bases and V 4 bases, and 9 bases lay outside the gene matches. The CDR3 contains 15 residues. The use of a sample-barcoded 5' primer and a J-beta primer mix characterized a second PCR of about 7 to 12 cycles. TCRdb fed the 5' RACE reads into MiXCR, producing one record per CDR3 protein. Here the sample spans around 780,000 distinct CDR3 sequences, around 50% being singletons. The receptor comes from a man between 40 and 49 years old in good health. Specimen: blood. J is TRBJ2-5 and V is TRBV27; 10 nucleotides match TRBD1. The CDR3 sequence is CASSSLTGGMGTQYF. The CDR3 DNA is TGTGCCAGCAGTTCGTTGACAGGGGGCATGGGGACCCAGTACTTC.